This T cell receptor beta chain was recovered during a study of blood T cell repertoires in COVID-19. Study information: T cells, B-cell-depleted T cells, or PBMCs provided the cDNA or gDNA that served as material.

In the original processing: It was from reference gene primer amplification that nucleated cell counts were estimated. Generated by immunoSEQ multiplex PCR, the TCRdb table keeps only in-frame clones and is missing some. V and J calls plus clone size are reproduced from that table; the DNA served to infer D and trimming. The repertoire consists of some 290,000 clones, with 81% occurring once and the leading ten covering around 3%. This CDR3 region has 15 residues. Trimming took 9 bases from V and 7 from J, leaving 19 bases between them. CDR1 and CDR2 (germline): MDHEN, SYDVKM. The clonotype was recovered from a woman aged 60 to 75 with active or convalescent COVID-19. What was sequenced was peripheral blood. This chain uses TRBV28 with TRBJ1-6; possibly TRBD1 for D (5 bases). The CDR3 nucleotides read TGTGCCAGTGGGGTTGCGGAACGGGGGAATTCACCCCTCCACTTT. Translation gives CASGVAERGNSPLHF.